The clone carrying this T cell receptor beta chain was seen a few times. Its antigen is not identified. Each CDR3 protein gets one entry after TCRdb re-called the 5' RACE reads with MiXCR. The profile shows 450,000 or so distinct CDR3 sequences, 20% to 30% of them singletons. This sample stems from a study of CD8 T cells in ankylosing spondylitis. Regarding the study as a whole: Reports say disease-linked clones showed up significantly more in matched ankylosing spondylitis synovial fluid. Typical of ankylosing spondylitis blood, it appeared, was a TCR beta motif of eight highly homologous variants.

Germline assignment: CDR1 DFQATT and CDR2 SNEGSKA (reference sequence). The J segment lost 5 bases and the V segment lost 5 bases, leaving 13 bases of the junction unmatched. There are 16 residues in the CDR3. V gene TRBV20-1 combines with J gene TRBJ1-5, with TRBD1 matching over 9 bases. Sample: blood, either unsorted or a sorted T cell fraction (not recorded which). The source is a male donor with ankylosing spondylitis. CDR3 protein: CSAPQTGGDQDQPQHF. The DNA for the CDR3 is TGCAGTGCTCCTCAGACAGGGGGTGATCAGGATCAGCCCCAGCATTTT.